This passage covers 24 T cell receptor beta chains from one sample sequenced in a study of T cell repertoires in cytomegalovirus infection. These receptors are not linked to any known antigen. TCRdb re-called the reads through MiXCR, storing one row per CDR3 protein. The sample lists about 120,000 distinct CDR3 sequences; roughly a tenth were seen once. The sequencing sample was made of PBMCs, sequenced either directly or after in vitro stimulation (not recorded which). These receptors were taken from a human donor in good health (CMV status not recorded). Some clones in this sample may be carry-over from other donors' samples.

This clonotype was counted a few times. The V call is TRBV15, the J call TRBJ2-5; possible D gene TRBD1, 6 bases. V gave up 3 bases and J gave up 1 base, with 9 bases separating them. The CDR3 has 14 residues. Germline CDR1 LNHNV, CDR2 YYDKDF (reference sequence). The CDR3 nucleotides are TGTGCCACCAGCAGCTGGGACACCCAAGAGACCCAGTACTTC. Translating gives CATSSWDTQETQYF.

This clonotype was seen many times. The V call is TRBV4-3, the J call TRBJ1-1; D unclear. The V end lost 2 bases, the J end lost 2 bases, and 9 bases lay between the germline ends. This CDR3 is built from 14 residues. Germline CDR1 is LGHNA and CDR2 is YSLEER. CDR3 residues: CASSQSLGNTEAFF. The CDR3 nucleotides are TGCGCCAGCAGCCAATCGCTGGGAAACACTGAAGCTTTCTTT.

This clonotype has just a few counts. V and J are TRBV20-1 and TRBJ2-2; no clear D gene. The germline CDR1 and CDR2 sequences are DFQATT and SNEGSKA (reference sequence). The length of the CDR3 is 12 residues. V dropped 4 bases and J dropped 4 bases, with 7 bases sitting between them. The CDR3 loop is CSAILVTGELFF. The CDR3 nucleotides read TGCAGTGCTATCCTCGTCACCGGGGAGCTGTTTTTT.

This clonotype occurred a few times. The J gene is TRBJ2-7, the V gene TRBV28; 11 nucleotides agree with TRBD1. V shed 7 bases and J 4 bases; nucleotides not matched to a gene: 3. This CDR3 is 13 amino acids long. Germline V gene sequence: CDR1 MDHEN, CDR2 SYDVKM. The CDR3 region is CASKDRGLYEQYF. CDR3 coding DNA: TGTGCCAGCAAGGACAGGGGGCTTTACGAGCAGTACTTC.

On this clonotype: Being one base from a much bigger clone, this may be a read error. V and J are TRBV7-2 and TRBJ1-6; maybe TRBD1 (6 bases). Looked up from germline, CDR1 is SGHTA and CDR2 is FQGNSA. This CDR3 comprises 14 residues. The CDR3 is CASRKDRGPSPIHF. CDR3 DNA sequence: TGTGCCAGCAGGAAGGACAGAGGGCCATCACCCATCCACTTT. Full variable domain (missing parts from reference TRBV7-2 and TRBJ1-6): GAGVSQSPSNKVTEKGKDVELRCDPISGHTALYWYRQSLGQGLEFLIYFQGNSAPDKSGLPSDRFSAERTGGSVSTLTIQRTQQEDSAVYLCASRKDRGPSPIHFGNGTRLTVT.

This clonotype was seen many times. The rearrangement joins TRBV7-2 to TRBJ2-7; the match to TRBD2 covers 11 bases. Germline V gene lookup returns CDR1 SGHTA and CDR2 FQGNSA. CDR3 length equals 14 residues. Trimming cost V 3 bases and J 6 bases; bases outside gene matches: 4. The CDR3: CASSLLAGGLEQYF. The CDR3, as DNA: TGTGCCAGCAGCTTGCTAGCGGGAGGTCTCGAGCAGTACTTC.

This clonotype was seen ten or more times. The genes are TRBV11-1 and TRBJ2-1; D is unclear. The CDR3 consists of 15 residues. Germline loops: CDR1 SGHAT, CDR2 FQDESV (reference sequence). V was trimmed by 5 bases and J by 4 bases, leaving 15 bases between them. The DNA for the CDR3 is TGTGCCAGCAGCCCCTACCCAGCGAATTACAATGAGCAGTTCTTC. As protein: CASSPYPANYNEQFF.

This clonotype was detected many times. The rearrangement joins TRBV12-3 or TRBV12-4 to TRBJ2-5, with TRBD2 matching 15 bases. V lost 4 bases, J lost 2 bases, and 11 bases stayed unmatched. The CDR3 extends over 19 amino acids. CDR3 DNA sequence: TGTGCCAGCAGTTCCCCGGGACTAGCGGGAGGATCACTACAAGAGACCCAGTACTTC. As protein: CASSSPGLAGGSLQETQYF.

This clonotype was observed many times. This rearrangement joins TRBV7-9 to TRBJ2-1; tentative D call: TRBD2 (5 bases). V was cut by 5 bases and J by 7 bases, with 15 bases left in between. Looked up from germline, CDR1 is SEHNR and CDR2 is FQNEAQ (reference sequence). The CDR3 is 14 residues long. This CDR3 is CASSQGLGGNEQFF. The CDR3 region has the DNA TGTGCCAGCAGCCAAGGACTGGGCGGGAATGAGCAGTTCTTC.

The chain joins TRBV6-1 to TRBJ1-1; 8 bases fit TRBD1. With 6 bases clipped from V and 1 base from J, the junction kept 4 bases outside the gene matches. This CDR3 region has 14 residues. Germline V lookup: CDR1 MNHNS, CDR2 SASEGT. This CDR3 is CASSRQGSNTEAFF. In DNA form, the CDR3 reads TGTGCCAGCAGCCGACAGGGGTCGAACACTGAAGCTTTCTTT.

This clonotype was recorded many times. The chain joins TRBV7-2 to TRBJ2-7, with 10 bases fitting TRBD1. Germline CDR1 reads SGHTA; CDR2 reads FQGNSA. V lost 3 bases, J lost 3 bases, and 5 bases stayed unmatched. CDR3 length equals 15 residues. The CDR3 spells CASSLQDRGGYEQYF. In DNA, the CDR3 is TGTGCCAGCAGCTTGCAGGACAGGGGGGGCTACGAGCAGTACTTC.

In this sample, this clonotype turned up many times. The chain links TRBV6-6 to TRBJ1-5; 8 nucleotides line up with TRBD1. Per the germline V gene, CDR1 is MNHNY and CDR2 is SVGAGI (reference sequence). Trimming took 7 bases from V and 0 from J; bases not matched to a gene: 5. The CDR3 loop spans 15 amino acids. The CDR3 bases are TGTGCCAGCACCAGGACAGGGACTAGCAATCAGCCCCAGCATTTT. Translating gives CASTRTGTSNQPQHF.

This clonotype was detected many times. The rearrangement joins TRBV12-5 to TRBJ1-4; the D is unclear. Germline V CDR1 and CDR2: LGHNT, FRNRAP. V lost 0 bases and J lost 0, with 8 bases in between. The CDR3 consists of 16 residues. The CDR3 loop is CASGLVLGATNEKLFF. The CDR3 bases are TGTGCTAGTGGTTTGGTACTCGGTGCAACTAATGAAAAACTGTTTTTT. Supplemented by reference TRBV12-5 and TRBJ1-4, the full variable domain reads DARVTQTPRHKVTEMGQEVTMRCQPILGHNTVFWYRQTMMQGLELLAYFRNRAPLDDSGMPKDRFSAEMPDATLATLKIQPSEPRDSAVYFCASGLVLGATNEKLFFGSGTQLSVL.

Ten or more counts support this clonotype. This sequence joins TRBV5-8 and TRBJ2-3, with 13 bases fitting TRBD2. CDR3 length equals 16 residues. Per the germline V gene, CDR1 is SGHTS and CDR2 is YDEGEE. Trimming cost V 0 bases and J 8 bases; bases outside gene matches: 6. CDR3 nucleotides: TGTGCCAGCAGCTTGGGGAGACTAGCGGGAGGAACTACGCAGTATTTT. Protein product: CASSLGRLAGGTTQYF. Drawing the rest from reference TRBV5-8 and TRBJ2-3, the complete variable domain is EAGVTQSPTHLIKTRGQQATLRCSPISGHTSVYWYQQALGLGLQFLLWYDEGEERNRGNFPPRFSGRQFPNYSSELNVNALELEDSALYLCASSLGRLAGGTTQYFGPGTRLTVL.

This clonotype was found a few times. V usage is TRBV4-2 and J usage is TRBJ2-6; 11 nucleotides line up with TRBD2. The V and J ends lost 3 bases and 1 base, in that order; junction bases with no gene match: 5. Germline-derived CDR1 and CDR2 are LGHNA and YNFKEQ. The CDR3 has 18 amino acids. The CDR3 nucleotides read TGTGCCAGCAGCCAGGTAGCGGGAGGGACTTCTGGGGCCAACGTCCTGACTTTC. It is translated as CASSQVAGGTSGANVLTF.

This chain joins TRBV4-1 and TRBJ2-1; 14 nucleotides align to TRBD2. V lost 3 bases, J lost 7 bases, and 5 bases stayed unmatched. This CDR3 has 16 residues. Germline V CDR1 and CDR2: MGHRA, YSYEKL. The CDR3 bases are TGCGCCAGCAGCCACAGAGGACTAGCGGGGGGTAATGAGCAGTTCTTC. Translated, it gives CASSHRGLAGGNEQFF.

J is TRBJ2-5 and V is TRBV2; a weak D match, TRBD2 (8 bases). The germline CDR1 and CDR2 sequences are SNHLY and FYNNEI. V lost 8 bases to trimming and J lost 0 bases, with 13 bases between them. The CDR3 is 14 residues long. For the CDR3, the DNA is TGTGCCAGCCGGGGGGGACAGTACCAAGAGACCCAGTACTTC. Translation: CASRGGQYQETQYF.

This clonotype has a handful of counts. The gene calls are TRBV12-3 or TRBV12-4 and TRBJ2-1, with TRBD2 identical over 7 bases. This CDR3 region has 16 residues. The V segment lost 3 bases and the J segment 0 bases; nucleotides outside the gene matches: 5. CDR3 protein: CASSFLGRSSYNEQFF. CDR3 DNA sequence: TGTGCCAGCAGTTTTCTCGGGAGGAGCTCCTACAATGAGCAGTTCTTC.

This clonotype occurred many times. This sequence joins TRBV12-3 or TRBV12-4 and TRBJ2-1, with D uncertain. V lost 2 bases and J 5 bases, leaving 7 bases between the germline ends. The CDR3 is 13 amino acids. CDR3: CASSLPRNNEQFF. DNA of the CDR3: TGTGCCAGCAGTTTACCCAGAAACAATGAGCAGTTCTTC.

This clonotype has ten or more counts. The V call is TRBV2, the J call TRBJ1-2, with D possibly being TRBD1 (5 bases). The CDR3 loop spans 15 amino acids. Germline CDR1 reads SNHLY; CDR2 reads FYNNEI. Between the trimmed V and J ends, which lost 6 bases and 8 bases, there was a span of 22 bases. Here the CDR3 reads CASSMKGDSLRGYTF. CDR3 nucleotide sequence: TGTGCCAGCAGCATGAAAGGCGACAGCTTAAGAGGCTACACCTTC.

V gene TRBV20-1 combines with J gene TRBJ2-3; possibly TRBD1 for D (6 bases). The CDR3 totals 14 residues. With 6 bases removed from V and 2 bases from J, the gap between germline ends came to 15 bases. The germline gives CDR1 DFQATT, CDR2 SNEGSKA (reference sequence). The CDR3 DNA reads as TGCAGTGCCGGGGCACAGGGACACACAGATACGCAGTATTTT. Translating it yields CSAGAQGHTDTQYF.

The chain couples TRBV11-1 to TRBJ2-7; TRBD2 matches 9 bases. V lost 5 bases, J lost 5 bases, and 10 bases stayed unmatched. Germline V lookup: CDR1 SGHAT, CDR2 FQDESV (reference sequence). This CDR3 is built from 15 residues. CDR3: CASSHTGAGGDEQYF. CDR3 DNA: TGTGCCAGCAGCCATACGGGAGCGGGAGGAGACGAGCAGTACTTC.

This clonotype has at least ten counts. This sequence joins TRBV7-2 and TRBJ2-1; D may be TRBD1 (5 bases). The CDR3 is made up of 14 amino acids. Deletions cut 5 bases from V and 6 bases from J, with 14 bases between. Germline V gives CDR1 SGHTA, CDR2 FQGNSA. The CDR3 region is CASSPGPTANEQFF. The CDR3, as DNA: TGTGCCAGCAGCCCGGGCCCGACAGCCAATGAGCAGTTCTTC.

The chain recombines TRBV4-1 with TRBJ2-3; D unclear. CDR3 size: 15 residues. V lost 2 bases and J lost 2, with 11 bases in between. The germline CDR1 and CDR2 sequences are MGHRA and YSYEKL. CDR3 residues: CASSQNERVTDTQYF. The DNA for the CDR3 is TGCGCCAGCAGCCAAAATGAACGGGTCACAGATACGCAGTATTTT.